This is a list of T cell receptor beta chains from one sample in a study of CD8+ T cells in alopecia areata. Libraries were prepared by immunoSEQ multiplex PCR; TCRdb keeps only in-frame clonotypes and omits some of them. The data hold roughly 250,000 clones, with roughly two thirds observed a single time. Here the sequenced sample was CD4+ T cells sorted from blood, taken at week 0. Receptor source: a human donor with alopecia areata. Each CDR3 is given with its conserved first and last residue. D genes are given only for firm matches. For some rows the clone size is stated as once, few or many, or as a class when expanded; others skip it.

CSVLMAQRETQYF TGCAGCGTCCTGATGGCCCAAAGGGAGACCCAGTACTTC TRBV29-1 NA TRBJ2-5 NA
CASSLGRGAYEQYF TGTGCCAGCAGCTTAGGGCGGGGGGCCTACGAGCAGTACTTC TRBV11-2 NA TRBJ2-7 TRBD2
CASSPTGGNTEAFF TGTGCCAGCTCACCGACAGGGGGGAACACTGAAGCTTTCTTT TRBV18 many TRBJ1-1 TRBD1
CASSPRGGLETQYF TGTGCCAGCAGCCCCCGTGGAGGGTTGGAGACCCAGTACTTC TRBV7-9 few TRBJ2-5 NA
CASADTKYTEAFF TGTGCCTCTGCGGACACAAAGTACACTGAAGCTTTCTTT TRBV10-3 NA TRBJ1-1 NA
CSVGGSSYEQYF TGCAGCGTTGGGGGTAGCTCCTACGAGCAGTACTTC TRBV29-1 few TRBJ2-7 NA
CASSRSRVGEAFF TGTGCCAGCAGCCGAAGCAGGGTCGGTGAAGCTTTCTTT TRBV7-2 NA TRBJ1-1 NA
CASSQQGSQPQHF TGTGCCAGCAGTCAACAGGGTAGTCAGCCCCAGCATTTT TRBV6-6 NA TRBJ1-5 NA
CASSPRAGIYNSPLHF TGTGCCAGCAGCCCTAGGGCCGGGATCTATAATTCACCCCTCCACTTT TRBV5-6 NA TRBJ1-6 NA
CASSYQAGNTIYF TGTGCCAGCAGTTACCAGGCTGGAAACACCATATATTTT TRBV6-5 NA TRBJ1-3 NA
CASSLGRENTEAFF TGTGCCAGCAGCTTAGGCAGGGAGAACACTGAAGCTTTCTTT TRBV7-9 NA TRBJ1-1 NA
CASSSADTQYF TGTGCCAGCAGCTCTGCAGATACGCAGTATTTT TRBV5-6 NA TRBJ2-3 NA
CAWAAGAKHEAFF TGTGCCTGGGCCGCGGGCGCTAAGCATGAAGCTTTCTTT TRBV30 NA TRBJ1-1 NA
CSAGSRTGGGVYF TGCAGCGCTGGGTCGCGGACAGGAGGGGGAGTGTACTTC TRBV29-1 NA TRBJ2-7 NA
CSVGSTDTQYF TGCAGCGTCGGCAGCACAGATACGCAGTATTTT TRBV29-1 NA TRBJ2-3 NA
CAISESVGKLFF TGTGCCATCAGTGAGTCGGTGGGAAAACTGTTTTTT TRBV10-3 NA TRBJ1-4 NA
CAWSDDGPGAKNIQYF TGTGCCTGGAGTGACGACGGGCCGGGAGCCAAAAACATTCAGTACTTC TRBV30 once TRBJ2-4 NA
CASTITPLNQPQHF TGTGCCAGCACCATTACACCCCTTAATCAGCCCCAGCATTTT TRBV5-6 NA TRBJ1-5 NA
CSASYQETQYF TGCAGTGCTAGCTACCAAGAGACCCAGTACTTC TRBV20-1 NA TRBJ2-5 NA
CASSSAGQEETQYF TGTGCCAGCAGCTCCGCAGGACAGGAAGAGACCCAGTACTTC TRBV5-6 NA TRBJ2-5 TRBD1
CSTGVPPYNEQFF TGCAGCACTGGCGTGCCTCCCTACAATGAGCAGTTCTTC TRBV29-1 NA TRBJ2-1 NA
CSHGADTQYF TGCAGCCACGGGGCAGATACGCAGTATTTT TRBV29-1 few TRBJ2-3 NA
CSVTRTGEDTEAFF TGCAGCGTTACAAGGACAGGGGAAGACACTGAAGCTTTCTTT TRBV29-1 NA TRBJ1-1 TRBD1
CAWSVLGNQPQHF TGTGCCTGGAGTGTATTGGGTAATCAGCCCCAGCATTTT TRBV30 few TRBJ1-5 NA
CASSLSGGGALTDTQYF TGTGCCAGCAGCCTAAGCGGTGGGGGGGCTCTCACAGATACGCAGTATTTT TRBV4-2 few TRBJ2-3 NA
CASGLSGANVLTF TGTGCATCGGGACTCTCTGGGGCCAACGTCCTGACTTTC TRBV30 NA TRBJ2-6 NA
CSANRQGVDGYTF TGCAGCGCAAACCGACAGGGAGTCGACGGCTACACCTTC TRBV29-1 NA TRBJ1-2 TRBD1
CASSPGAGGYPEQYF TGCGCCAGCAGCCCTGGGGCAGGAGGGTATCCCGAGCAGTACTTC TRBV5-1 few TRBJ2-7 NA
CSYTGTAYEQYF TGCAGCTATACCGGGACAGCCTACGAGCAGTACTTC TRBV29-1 NA TRBJ2-7 TRBD1
CASSILGTVTEAFF TGTGCCAGTAGTATTCTCGGGACAGTCACTGAAGCTTTCTTT TRBV19 NA TRBJ1-1 TRBD1
CASSLPVGGDYGYTF TGTGCCAGCAGCTTGCCGGTAGGAGGAGACTATGGCTACACCTTC TRBV7-9 NA TRBJ1-2 NA
CASSPVGRVDTEAFF TGTGCCAGCTCACCCGTAGGAAGGGTTGACACTGAAGCTTTCTTT TRBV18 NA TRBJ1-1 NA
CASSLDRDQPQHF TGTGCCAGCTCACTCGACAGGGACCAGCCCCAGCATTTT TRBV18 few TRBJ1-5 TRBD1
CASSLDVFQGDEKLFF TGTGCCAGCAGCTTAGACGTGTTCCAGGGAGATGAAAAACTGTTTTTT TRBV7-2 few TRBJ1-4 NA
CASSFSSGGGTQYF TGTGCCAGCAGCTTCTCTAGCGGGGGTGGAACGCAGTATTTT TRBV7-2 NA TRBJ2-3 TRBD2
CASSEPNEQFF TGTGCCAGCAGTGAACCCAATGAGCAGTTCTTC TRBV6-1 few TRBJ2-1 NA
CASSPDRGHEQYF TGTGCCAGCAGCCCTGACAGGGGGCACGAGCAGTACTTC TRBV7-6 NA TRBJ2-7 TRBD1
CAWTISRVGEQYF TGTGCCTGGACCATCTCCAGGGTCGGCGAGCAGTACTTC TRBV30 NA TRBJ2-7 NA
CSVERGSYNEQFF TGCAGCGTTGAGCGGGGTTCCTACAATGAGCAGTTCTTC TRBV29-1 once TRBJ2-1 NA
CASIKPGQDDGYTF TGTGCCAGCATCAAACCCGGACAGGACGATGGCTACACCTTC TRBV6-6 NA TRBJ1-2 TRBD1
CSVVYNSYEQYF TGCAGCGTCGTATACAACTCCTACGAGCAGTACTTC TRBV29-1 NA TRBJ2-7 NA
CASSLVGQSSYNEQFF TGCGCCAGCAGCTTGGTGGGGCAAAGCTCCTACAATGAGCAGTTCTTC TRBV5-1 NA TRBJ2-1 NA
CAWSVRGGLQETQYF TGTGCCTGGAGTGTACGCGGGGGCCTCCAAGAGACCCAGTACTTC TRBV30 NA TRBJ2-5 NA
CSVDRVLTYEQYF TGCAGCGTTGACCGGGTTTTAACCTACGAGCAGTACTTC TRBV29-1 few TRBJ2-7 NA
CASSSTGSGANVLTF TGCGCCAGCAGCTCGACAGGGTCTGGGGCCAACGTCCTGACTTTC TRBV5-1 few TRBJ2-6 TRBD1
CASSPSQSLSQAFF TGTGCCAGCTCACCTAGTCAGAGTTTAAGTCAAGCTTTCTTT TRBV18 NA TRBJ1-1 NA
CASTIIAGARNEQFF TGTGCCAGCACTATTATAGCGGGGGCGCGGAATGAGCAGTTCTTC TRBV6-6 NA TRBJ2-1 TRBD2
CASRGVADTEAFF TGTGCCAGCAGAGGGGTTGCGGACACTGAAGCTTTCTTT TRBV2 NA TRBJ1-1 NA
CASSLGSFGYEQYF TGCGCCAGCAGCTTGGGTAGCTTCGGCTACGAGCAGTACTTC TRBV5-1 NA TRBJ2-7 NA
CASSLGGSGSGNTIYF TGTGCCAGCAGCTTAGGGGGCAGCGGCTCTGGAAACACCATATATTTT TRBV13 few TRBJ1-3 NA
CAWSAIPGFQFF TGTGCCTGGAGCGCCATCCCGGGCTTCCAGTTCTTC TRBV30 NA TRBJ2-1 NA
CASSETDRDQETQYF TGTGCCAGCAGCGAAACCGACAGGGATCAAGAGACCCAGTACTTC TRBV7-9 few TRBJ2-5 TRBD1
CASSHGSIQYF TGTGCCAGCAGCCACGGTAGCATTCAGTACTTC TRBV14 NA TRBJ2-4 NA
CACRLGWGRHNEQFF TGTGCCTGCCGTTTGGGGTGGGGGCGGCACAATGAGCAGTTCTTC TRBV30 few TRBJ2-1 NA